This T cell receptor (beta chain) was documented in a study of shared clonotypes between healthy human individuals. Details on this clone: Its antigen remains unknown.

The data were produced by immunoSEQ multiplex PCR, yet TCRdb's version contains in-frame clones alone and is incomplete. The table has 550,000 to 850,000 clones, roughly 70% seen once; the top ten hold around 1.6%. This CDR3 region has 16 residues. Germline loops: CDR1 SEHNR, CDR2 FQNEAQ (reference sequence). V was clipped by 5 bases and J by 4 bases, with 20 bases between them. Study conclusions and caveats: Since donors were few, the genetic and exposure-history diversity represented was limited.

Material: memory CD4+ T cells sorted from blood. The subset: CD45RA-negative fraction. This clonotype was sampled from a woman younger than 45 in good health. The chain joins TRBV7-9 to TRBJ1-2; D unresolved. The CDR3 region has the DNA TGTGCCAGCAGCGGCACTTGGGCAGGATTGATCTATGGCTACACCTTC. This sequence encodes CASSGTWAGLIYGYTF.